The source of this T cell receptor (beta chain) is a study of shared clonotypes between healthy human individuals. The CDR3 runs to 14 residues. Germline loops: CDR1 SGHAT, CDR2 FQNNGV. V lost 2 bases and J 9 bases, leaving 16 bases between the germline ends. This table comes from immunoSEQ multiplex PCR, and its TCRdb copy is limited to in-frame clones, with some not included. The data contain 1,500,000 or so clones, approximately 98.5% of them singletons. This clonotype was sampled from a man aged 25 to 40 in good health. The V call is TRBV11-2, the J call TRBJ1-1, with a possible D match to TRBD1 (6 bases). What was sequenced was naive CD4+ T cells sorted from blood. Subset described: CD45RA+ positively selected. Here the CDR3 reads CASSLLAGDGKAFF. In nucleotides, the CDR3 is TGTGCCAGCAGCTTATTGGCAGGGGATGGTAAAGCTTTCTTT.